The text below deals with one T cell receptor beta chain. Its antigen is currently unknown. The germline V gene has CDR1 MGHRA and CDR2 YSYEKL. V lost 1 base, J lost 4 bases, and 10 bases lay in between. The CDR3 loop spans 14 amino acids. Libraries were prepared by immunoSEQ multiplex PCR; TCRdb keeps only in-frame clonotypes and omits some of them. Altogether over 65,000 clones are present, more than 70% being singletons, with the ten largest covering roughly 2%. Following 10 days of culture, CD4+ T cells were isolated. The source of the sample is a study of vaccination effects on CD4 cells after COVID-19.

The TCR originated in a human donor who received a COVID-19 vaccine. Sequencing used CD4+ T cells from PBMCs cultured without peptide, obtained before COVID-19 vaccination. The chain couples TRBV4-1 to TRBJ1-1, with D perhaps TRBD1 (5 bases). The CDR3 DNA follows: TGCGCCAGCAGCCAAGTTACAGGCGGCACTGAAGCTTTCTTT. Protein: CASSQVTGGTEAFF.